Reported below is one T cell receptor (beta chain). Its binding antigen is unknown. No much larger clone exists at a distance of one base, and base qualities are not known. The immunoSEQ assay, a bias-controlled multiplex PCR using V- and J-specific primers, was used to amplify TCR beta CDR3 regions from genomic DNA. In a second PCR step, a proprietary barcode and Illumina adapter sequences were attached to the CDR3 amplicons. An Illumina MiSeq instrument was used for sequencing of the CDR3 libraries. Regarding the original processing steps: immunoSEQ Analyzer 3.0 was used for export and quality control, with R Bioconductor and Immunarch used for downstream analyses. Only productive rearrangements in the normalized downsampled data set were used to calculate repertoire metrics. In the normalized cohort, clonotypes with more than 5 templates were defined as pathologically expanded. The Inverse Simpson Index served as the measure of repertoire diversity. To capture all clonotypes, the CMV-specificity analyses were run on the non-normalized data set. TCRdb provides this immuneACCESS table in a form limited to in-frame rearrangements. Some clones are lacking; in checked studies, under half of them reflect an unresolved V gene, and why the rest are absent is not known. Clonal size and the V and J genes are those of that table, whereas D and trimming came from the DNA. This sample lists 16,000 or so clones; 90% to 95% were detected once. About 2% of the sample rests with the top ten.

The record originates from a study of T cell clonotyping in hematopoietic cell transplantation (dated by TCRdb to the early 2020s). Regarding the research as a whole: Recipient samples taken before transplant were obtained following cytoreduction. In the study, over a hundred blood samples were gathered from a few dozen consecutive transplant recipients and their related donors. Recruitment of patients ran from 2015 to early 2017, and follow-up continued until late 2020 or until death.

Sample time point, as interpreted from the label and publication: recipient sample about 28 days before transplant, after cytoreduction. Recipient blood was collected about 28 days before transplant and at days 30, 100 and 180 after transplant. Nuclei Lysis Solution was used to extract genomic DNA from fresh or cryopreserved unfractionated peripheral blood mononuclear cells. CDR1 is given as SNHLY and CDR2 as FYNNEI, both from the germline V gene. Its CDR3 holds 13 amino acids, cysteine through phenylalanine. The entry retains the CDR3 DNA only, 39 bases that are in frame from base 1. V sheds 6 bases and J sheds 7 bases, leaving 15 bases between their ends. General study outcomes and caveats: The sample size was limited, and CD4 and CD8 repertoire contributions could not be separated because cells were not sorted. Inverse Simpson Index values from donors and from recipients before transplant predicted broader TCR repertoire diversity after transplant. Recipient repertoires showed only a small fraction of overlap with donor repertoires, and over 97% appeared de novo at the given depth. After transplant, TCR diversity in recipients dropped, and pathologically expanded clonotypes climbed progressively between day 30 and day 180.

The rearranged segments are TRBV2 and TRBJ1-2; TRBD1 is perhaps the D gene, given 5 matching bases. The origin of this receptor is a man in his late teens or twenties with biphenotypic leukemia. Some clones in this sample may be carry-over from other donors' samples. Sequenced material: peripheral blood mononuclear cells, taken before stem cell transplant. The DNA sequence reads TGTGCCAGCAGGACGGGGGGTCTCGGTGGCTACACCTTC. This encodes CASRTGGLGGYTF.